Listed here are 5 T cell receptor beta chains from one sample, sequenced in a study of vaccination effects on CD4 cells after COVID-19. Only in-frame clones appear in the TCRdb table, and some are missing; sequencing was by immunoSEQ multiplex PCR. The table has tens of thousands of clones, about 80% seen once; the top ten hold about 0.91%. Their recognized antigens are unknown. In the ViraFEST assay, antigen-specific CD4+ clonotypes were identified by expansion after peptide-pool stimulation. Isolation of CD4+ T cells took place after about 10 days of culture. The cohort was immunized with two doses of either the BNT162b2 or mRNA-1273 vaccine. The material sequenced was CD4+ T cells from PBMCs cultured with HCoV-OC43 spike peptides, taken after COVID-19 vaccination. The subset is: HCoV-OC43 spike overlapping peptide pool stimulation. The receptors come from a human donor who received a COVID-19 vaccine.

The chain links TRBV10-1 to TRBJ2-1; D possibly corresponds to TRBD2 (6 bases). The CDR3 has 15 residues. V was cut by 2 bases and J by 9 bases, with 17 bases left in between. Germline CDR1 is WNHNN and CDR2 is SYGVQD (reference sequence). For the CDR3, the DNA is TGCGCCAGCAGTGAGAGACTAGTGGGTTTAAGTGAGCAGTTCTTC. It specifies CASSERLVGLSEQFF.

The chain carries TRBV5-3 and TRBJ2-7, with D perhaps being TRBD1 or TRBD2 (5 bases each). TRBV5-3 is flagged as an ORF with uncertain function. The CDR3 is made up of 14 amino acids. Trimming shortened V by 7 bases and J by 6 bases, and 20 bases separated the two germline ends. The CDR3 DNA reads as TGTGCCAGACTGCTGGGGACCGACAGCGGCGAGCAGTACGTC. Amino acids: CARLLGTDSGEQYV.

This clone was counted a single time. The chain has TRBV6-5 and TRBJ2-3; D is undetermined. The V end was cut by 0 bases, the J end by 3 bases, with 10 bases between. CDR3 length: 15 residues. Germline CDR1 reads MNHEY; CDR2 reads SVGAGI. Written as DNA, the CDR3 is TGTGCCAGCAGTTACTCCGGAAAGAGGACAGATACGCAGTATTTT. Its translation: CASSYSGKRTDTQYF.

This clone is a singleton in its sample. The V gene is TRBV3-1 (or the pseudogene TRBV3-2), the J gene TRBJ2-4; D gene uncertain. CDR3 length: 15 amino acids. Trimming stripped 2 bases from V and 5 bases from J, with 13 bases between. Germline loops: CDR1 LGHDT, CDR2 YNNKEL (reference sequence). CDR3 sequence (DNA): TGTGCCAGCAGCCAATTTGAACAGCCACAAAACATTCAGTACTTC. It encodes CASSQFEQPQNIQYF.

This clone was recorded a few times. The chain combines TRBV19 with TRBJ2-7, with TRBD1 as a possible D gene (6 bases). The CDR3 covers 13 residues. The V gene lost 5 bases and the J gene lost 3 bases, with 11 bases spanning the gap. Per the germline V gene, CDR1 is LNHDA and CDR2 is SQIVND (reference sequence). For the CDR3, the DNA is TGTGCCAGTAGTCGTGGCAGGGGCTACGAGCAGTACGTC. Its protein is CASSRGRGYEQYV.